This T cell receptor beta chain was captured in a study of blood T cell repertoires in COVID-19. At the level of the study: COVID-19 samples collected from the United States, Italy and Spain covered acute and convalescent phases.

Original methodology: Estimates of nucleated cell counts were drawn from the amplification of reference gene primers. Profiling relied on immunoSEQ multiplex PCR, and the TCRdb table lists in-frame clones only, not all of them. V, J and clone size reflect that table, while D and trimming were determined from the DNA. The sample includes under 200,000 clones, roughly 84% of them seen just once. V was shortened by 3 bases and J by 3 bases, with 9 bases between the two germline ends. The V gene's germline CDR1 is SGHDT and CDR2 YYEEEE. The CDR3 is 13 amino acids. This TCR was recovered from a woman aged 80 or over with acute or convalescent COVID-19. Sequencing input: peripheral blood. The chain couples TRBV5-6 to TRBJ1-1, with D maybe TRBD1 (6 bases). In DNA form, the CDR3 reads TGTGCCAGCAGCTACGGACAGTACACTGAAGCTTTCTTT. Its translation: CASSYGQYTEAFF.